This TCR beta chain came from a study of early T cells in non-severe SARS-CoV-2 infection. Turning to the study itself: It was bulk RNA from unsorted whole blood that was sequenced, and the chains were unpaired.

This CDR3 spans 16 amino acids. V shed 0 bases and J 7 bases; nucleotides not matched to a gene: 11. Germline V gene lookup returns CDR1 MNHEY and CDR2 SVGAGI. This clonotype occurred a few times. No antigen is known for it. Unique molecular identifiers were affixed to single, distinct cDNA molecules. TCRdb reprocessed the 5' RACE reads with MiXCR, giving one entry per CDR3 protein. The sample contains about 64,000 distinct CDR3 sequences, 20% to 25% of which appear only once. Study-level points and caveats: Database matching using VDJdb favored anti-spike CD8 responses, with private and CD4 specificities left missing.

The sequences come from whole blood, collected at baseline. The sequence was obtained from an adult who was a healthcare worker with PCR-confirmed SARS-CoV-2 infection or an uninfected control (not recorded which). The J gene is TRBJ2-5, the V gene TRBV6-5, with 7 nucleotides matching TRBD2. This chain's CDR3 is CASSYSREGGSRTQYF. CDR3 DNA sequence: TGTGCCAGCAGTTACTCGAGGGAGGGTGGGTCTCGGACCCAGTACTTC.